This TCR beta chain came from a study of cytomegalovirus exposure and HLA in healthy donors. Primers for the PCR totalled 60 Vbeta and 13 Jbeta. Clones were sequenced by immunoSEQ multiplex PCR, and TCRdb holds only the in-frame ones, with some missing. This table holds 100,000 to 120,000 clones, roughly 80% found once. Whole-study findings and limits: Reported performance of the classifier showed diagnosis of cytomegalovirus status with high specificity and sensitivity. Researchers catalogued 160 or so TCR beta chains as cytomegalovirus-associated. In a later analysis, TCR beta V- and J-gene trimming showed a link to a missense DCLRE1C variant.

Germline V CDR1 and CDR2: SGHNT, YYREEE (reference sequence). V trimming: 4 bases; J trimming: 1 base; junction bases outside the gene matches: 2. The CDR3 spans 14 residues. Nominally healthy donors provided the samples, though records likely missed some immune exposures. This clone was detected once. The target antigen is unknown. The specimen was PBMCs. The chain has TRBV5-4 and TRBJ1-3; the match to TRBD1 covers 7 bases. This receptor was identified in a man aged 25-40 years in good health and CMV-seropositive. CDR3 region: CASSPTGSGNTIYF. The CDR3 DNA is TGTGCCAGCAGCCCGACAGGGTCTGGAAACACCATATATTTT.